This TCR beta chain came from a study of human T cells and chemical hapten exposure. Documented time point: patch test 1, 2 weeks after DPC sensitization. Treatment of the sample: therapeutic diphenylcyclopropenone sensitization with weekly scalp DPC. V shed 4 bases, J shed 3 bases, and the junction held 6 bases outside the gene matches. The CDR3 contains 14 residues. TCRdb reprocessed the RACE reads via MiXCR and lists one record per CDR3 protein. The sample lists about 380,000 distinct CDR3 sequences; approximately 5.1% were seen once. The source is a woman aged 45-65 years with alopecia areata. Some clones in this sample may be carry-over from other donors' samples. The chain combines TRBV12-3 or TRBV12-4 with TRBJ2-7; TRBD2 matches at 7 bases. The starting material was whole blood, obtained in connection with sensitization to the hapten diphenylcyclopropenone (DPC). CDR3 sequence reads: CASSWEGTGYEQYF. The CDR3 DNA follows: TGTGCCAGCAGTTGGGAGGGGACGGGCTACGAGCAGTACTTC.